This T cell receptor beta chain was sequenced for a study of cytomegalovirus exposure and HLA in healthy donors. About this clone itself: This sample also contains other DNA sequences that code for the same CDR3.

The ends were cut back, 4 bases at V and 1 base at J, with 12 bases in the middle. The CDR3 contains 14 residues. Germline CDR1 is SGHDT and CDR2 is YYEEEE. Primers included in the PCR were 60 Vbeta and 13 Jbeta primers. The data were produced by immunoSEQ multiplex PCR, yet TCRdb's version contains in-frame clones alone and is incomplete. The table has 190,000 or so clones, around 79% seen once. The receptor's source is a male donor in good health and CMV-seropositive. This rearrangement joins TRBV5-6 to TRBJ2-7; weak D call: TRBD2 (6 bases). The sample comprised PBMCs. CDR3 amino acids: CASSPTGTSYEQYF. The CDR3 coding sequence is TGTGCCAGCAGCCCCACCGGGACTTCCTACGAGCAGTACTTC. The full variable domain, in which reference TRBV5-6 and TRBJ2-7 provide the parts outside the CDR3, is DAGVTQSPTHLIKTRGQQVTLRCSPKSGHDTVSWYQQALGQGPQFIFQYYEEEERQRGNFPDRFSGHQFPNYSSELNVNALLLGDSALYLCASSPTGTSYEQYFGPGTRLTVT.